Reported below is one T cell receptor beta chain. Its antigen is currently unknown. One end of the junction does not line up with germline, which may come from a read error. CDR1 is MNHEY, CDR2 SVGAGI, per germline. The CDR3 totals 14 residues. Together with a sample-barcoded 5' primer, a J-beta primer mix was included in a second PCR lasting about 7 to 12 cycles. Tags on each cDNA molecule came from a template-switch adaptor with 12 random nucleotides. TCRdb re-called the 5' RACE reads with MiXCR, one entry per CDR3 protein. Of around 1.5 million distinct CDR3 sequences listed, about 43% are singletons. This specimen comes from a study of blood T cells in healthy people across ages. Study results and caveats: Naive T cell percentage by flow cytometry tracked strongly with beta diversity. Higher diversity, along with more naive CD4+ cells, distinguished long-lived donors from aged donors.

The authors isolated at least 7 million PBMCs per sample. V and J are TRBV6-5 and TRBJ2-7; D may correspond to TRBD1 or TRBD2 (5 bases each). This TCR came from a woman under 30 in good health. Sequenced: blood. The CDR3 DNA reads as TGTGCCAGCAGTTACCGTCCCCGGGGCTACGAGCAGTCCTTC. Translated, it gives CASSYRPRGYEQSF.